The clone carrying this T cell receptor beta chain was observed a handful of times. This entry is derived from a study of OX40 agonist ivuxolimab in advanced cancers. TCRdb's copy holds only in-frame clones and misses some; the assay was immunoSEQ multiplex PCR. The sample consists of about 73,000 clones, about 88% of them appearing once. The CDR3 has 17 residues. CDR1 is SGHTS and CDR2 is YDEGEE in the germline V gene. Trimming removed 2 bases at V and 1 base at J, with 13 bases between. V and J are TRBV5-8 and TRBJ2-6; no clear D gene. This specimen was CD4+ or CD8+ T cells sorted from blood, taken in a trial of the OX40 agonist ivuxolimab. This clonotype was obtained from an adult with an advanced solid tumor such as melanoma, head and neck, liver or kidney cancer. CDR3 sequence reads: CASSFLGYGSGANVLTF. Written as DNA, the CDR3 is TGTGCCAGCAGCTTCTTGGGTTACGGTTCTGGGGCCAACGTCCTGACTTTC.